This T cell receptor beta chain was recovered during a study of regulatory T cells. The CDR3 covers 19 residues. The germline CDR1 and CDR2 sequences are MNHEY and SMNVEV (reference sequence). Germline trimming cut 3 bases from V and 0 bases from J; bases unmatched to any gene: 12. The primer mix had 52 TRBV and 13 TRBJ primers. The repertoire was sequenced with immunoSEQ multiplex PCR; TCRdb's copy has only in-frame clones and lacks some. The sample carries about 17,000 clones, more than 90% recorded once. The V and J genes are TRBV27 and TRBJ1-4, with TRBD1 matching 8 bases. Input material: CD8+ T cells sorted from blood. This TCR was sampled from a person aged 18 to 30 with CD3G deficiency. In nucleotides, the CDR3 is TGTGCCAGCAGTTTCCAAGACAGGGGAGGGCATGCAACTAATGAAAAACTGTTTTTT. It specifies CASSFQDRGGHATNEKLFF.